These T cell receptor beta chains were read from a single sample in a study of blood T cell repertoires in COVID-19. Profiled with immunoSEQ multiplex PCR; TCRdb holds only in-frame clones, not every one. This table holds 30,000 to 40,000 clones, around 85% found once. Source material: peripheral blood. Source of these receptors: a man aged 50 or older with active COVID-19. Each CDR3 is given with its conserved first and last residue. The D gene is left open where the match is weak. The size entry is marked missing in some rows and otherwise reads once, few, many or a size class.

DNA,CDR3,J,V,D,size
TGTGCCAGCAGTGAAAGGGCAGGGTATAATAATGAAAAACTGTTTTTT,CASSERAGYNNEKLFF,TRBJ1-4,TRBV2,NA,NA
TGTGCCAGCAGCTTAGCCGGATGGACACCAGATGGAGATACGCAGTATTTT,CASSLAGWTPDGDTQYF,TRBJ2-3,TRBV13,NA,NA
TGTGCCAGCAGCCTCGACATTTTCCAGCCCCAGCATTTT,CASSLDIFQPQHF,TRBJ1-5,TRBV5-5,NA,NA
TGTGCCAGCAGGACAGGGAGCTCCTACAATGAGCAGTTCTTC,CASRTGSSYNEQFF,TRBJ2-1,TRBV6-5,TRBD1,NA
TGTGCCAGCAGTTTATTCGGACAGGGGGCCTACAATGAGCAGTTCTTC,CASSLFGQGAYNEQFF,TRBJ2-1,TRBV27,TRBD1,NA
TGTGCCAGCAAGGCGGGGGGGCTTGAGCAGTTCTTC,CASKAGGLEQFF,TRBJ2-1,TRBV27,TRBD2,NA
TGTGCCAGCAGCTTAGAGGCGCAGGGCTTT,CASSLEAQGF,TRBJ1-1,TRBV7-9,NA,NA
TGTGCCAGCAGCGCCGGGACAGTGAGCTCCTACGAGCAGTACTTC,CASSAGTVSSYEQYF,TRBJ2-7,TRBV5-4,TRBD1,once
TGTGCCAGTGAGGGGGTTAACTATGGCTACACCTTC,CASEGVNYGYTF,TRBJ1-2,TRBV6-6,NA,NA
TGTGCCATCAGGGAAGTAGCGGGGGGTGATACGCAGTATTTT,CAIREVAGGDTQYF,TRBJ2-3,TRBV10-3,TRBD2,NA
TGTGCCAGCAGCTTAGTGGGACTCGCTAATGAAAAACTGTTTTTT,CASSLVGLANEKLFF,TRBJ1-4,TRBV7-9,NA,few
TGTGCCAGCAGCCGCGGGAGGGAGGACACCATATATTTT,CASSRGREDTIYF,TRBJ1-3,TRBV7-7,NA,few
TGTGCCAGCAGCTTAGATGGACTAGCGGGGGTTTACAATGAGCAGTTCTTC,CASSLDGLAGVYNEQFF,TRBJ2-1,TRBV7-2,TRBD2,NA
TGTGCCACCAGTGACCCCGCGATTGCCAAACCATTCAATGAGCAGTTCTTC,CATSDPAIAKPFNEQFF,TRBJ2-1,TRBV24-1,NA,NA
TGTGCCAGCAGGGAGGGACAGGGACGTCAGCCCCAGCATTTT,CASREGQGRQPQHF,TRBJ1-5,TRBV6-5,TRBD1,few
TGTGCCACCGCTGGAGGAAGCACAGATACGCAGTATTTT,CATAGGSTDTQYF,TRBJ2-3,TRBV24-1,NA,NA
TGTGCCAGCAGTCGACAGTCCTACGAGCAGTACTTC,CASSRQSYEQYF,TRBJ2-7,TRBV12-3/TRBV12-4,NA,NA
TGTGCCAGCAGCTTAGCGTTTGGCGGGACAGCCTATGGCTACACCTTC,CASSLAFGGTAYGYTF,TRBJ1-2,TRBV7-8,TRBD1,few
TGTGCCAGCAGCGCCGCGAACGGGAACACCGGGGAGCTGTTTTTT,CASSAANGNTGELFF,TRBJ2-2,TRBV9,NA,medium-sized
TGTGCCAGCAGCTCTTATACCCAGACATACTCGAACATTCAGTACTTC,CASSSYTQTYSNIQYF,TRBJ2-4,TRBV11-2,NA,NA
TGTGCCACCAGCAGAGATCTACCGGGGGTAGGCCCCAGTGAGCAGTACTTC,CATSRDLPGVGPSEQYF,TRBJ2-7,TRBV15,NA,few
TGTGCCAGCAGTTTGACAGGGAATGGCTACACCTTC,CASSLTGNGYTF,TRBJ1-2,TRBV28,TRBD1,NA
TGTGCCAGCAGCTTAGTTGGGACAGGGTTCCACGAGCAGTACTTC,CASSLVGTGFHEQYF,TRBJ2-7,TRBV13,TRBD1,NA
TGTGCCAGTGCTCTAGGGACAGGGACCTACGAGCAGTACTTC,CASALGTGTYEQYF,TRBJ2-7,TRBV5-6,TRBD1,few
TGTGCCAGCAACTCCGGGGGGGTTCAAGAGACCCAGTACTTC,CASNSGGVQETQYF,TRBJ2-5,TRBV7-2,TRBD2,NA
TGTGCCAGCAGCCCGGGACTTTTTCCCAGCTCTGGAAACACCATATATTTT,CASSPGLFPSSGNTIYF,TRBJ1-3,TRBV7-2,NA,NA
TGTGCCAGCACCCACCCGGAGGGGCAAGAGAACTCCTACGAGCAGTACTTC,CASTHPEGQENSYEQYF,TRBJ2-7,TRBV28,NA,NA
TGTGCCAGCAGTAACCGCGACAGGGCTCCCGGGGAGCTGTTTTTT,CASSNRDRAPGELFF,TRBJ2-2,TRBV6-2/TRBV6-3,TRBD1,once
TGTGCCAGCAGTTTCCCGGGACAGGGAATCTACGAGCAGTACTTC,CASSFPGQGIYEQYF,TRBJ2-7,TRBV27,TRBD1,large
TGTGCCAGCAGCCCGGGACTAGCGGACTTGGTCTTC,CASSPGLADLVF,TRBJ2-7,TRBV7-8,TRBD2,NA
TGTGCCACCAGCGGAGGACAGGGCGGGAAGACCCAGTACTTC,CATSGGQGGKTQYF,TRBJ2-5,TRBV15,TRBD1,NA
TGTGCCAGCCCTAGCGGGGGGCATCAAGAGACCCAGTACTTC,CASPSGGHQETQYF,TRBJ2-5,TRBV7-9,TRBD2,NA
TGTGCCAGCAGAGCCGGGACAGGCATCCACGGGGAGCTGTTTTTT,CASRAGTGIHGELFF,TRBJ2-2,TRBV6-6,TRBD1,NA
TGCAGCGTCCTCTCCCGTGGGACAGGGTCGGCAGATACGCAGTATTTT,CSVLSRGTGSADTQYF,TRBJ2-3,TRBV29-1,TRBD1,NA
TGTGCCAGCAGTGAAACCCCACACCTTAACCACTACACCTTC,CASSETPHLNHYTF,TRBJ1-2,TRBV6-1,NA,NA
TGTGCCAGCAGCTTAGCGGGGGCAAACTATCAGCCCCAGCATTTT,CASSLAGANYQPQHF,TRBJ1-5,TRBV7-2,NA,NA
TGTGCCAGCAGGGCGACAGGGAACTGGGGCTACGAGCAGTACTTC,CASRATGNWGYEQYF,TRBJ2-7,TRBV5-5,TRBD1,few
TGCAGCGTTACCGGGACAGGGGGTAGCACAGATACGCAGTATTTT,CSVTGTGGSTDTQYF,TRBJ2-3,TRBV29-1,TRBD1,NA
TGTGCCAGCAGCTTACAGGTAGCCGGGGAGCTGTTTTTT,CASSLQVAGELFF,TRBJ2-2,TRBV7-8,NA,once
TGTGCCAGCAGGGGTGGCGGATTGACTAATTCACCCCTCCACTTT,CASRGGGLTNSPLHF,TRBJ1-6,TRBV5-4,NA,once
TGTGCCAGCTCACCATGGTCTAGGTCGTCCCAGTACTTC,CASSPWSRSSQYF,TRBJ2-5,TRBV18,NA,NA
TGTGCCAGCAGTCCTTTGTTAATGTGGACAGGGGTTGCGAACTATGGCTACACCTTC,CASSPLLMWTGVANYGYTF,TRBJ1-2,TRBV28,TRBD1,NA
TGTGCCAGCAGTTACTGGGGACAGGGCGTCGACGAGCAGTACTTC,CASSYWGQGVDEQYF,TRBJ2-7,TRBV6-2/TRBV6-3,TRBD1,once
TGCGCCAGCAGCCAAGGGCGGTCAGAGTACAATGAGCAGTTCTTC,CASSQGRSEYNEQFF,TRBJ2-1,TRBV4-1,NA,NA
TGTGCCATCAGAGGACAGGGGGGGTACGAGCAGTACTTC,CAIRGQGGYEQYF,TRBJ2-7,TRBV10-3,TRBD1,NA
TGTGCCAGCAGCTGGGGCGAGACCCAGTACTTC,CASSWGETQYF,TRBJ2-5,TRBV5-6,NA,once
TGTGCCAGCAGCCCTCGGGGGAGGGAGCACTATGGCTACACCTTC,CASSPRGREHYGYTF,TRBJ1-2,TRBV7-9,NA,NA